The 18 T cell receptor beta chains below all came from one sample that was sequenced in a study of shared clonotypes between healthy human individuals. CD45RO-negative, CCR7-selected cells formed the naive CD8 fraction, which excluded terminally differentiated effector memory CD45RA+ cells. Produced via immunoSEQ multiplex PCR; TCRdb's table is partial and in-frame only. The sample contains about 2 million clones, less than 95% of which appear only once. Sample: naive CD8+ T cells sorted from blood. These receptors were collected from a man aged 18 to 29 in good health.

This sequence joins TRBV5-6 and TRBJ2-1, with 10 bases matching TRBD1. The CDR3 covers 16 residues. Germline loops: CDR1 SGHDT, CDR2 YYEEEE. The V and J ends lost 3 bases and 2 bases, in that order; junction bases with no gene match: 5. CDR3 loop: CASSWTGTGAYNEQFF. CDR3 DNA sequence: TGTGCCAGCAGCTGGACCGGGACAGGGGCCTACAATGAGCAGTTCTTC.

This rearrangement joins TRBV2 to TRBJ2-7; weak D call: TRBD1 (5 bases). Trimming removed 7 bases from V and 13 bases from J, with 17 bases in between. Germline-derived CDR1 and CDR2 are SNHLY and FYNNEI. The CDR3 is 11 residues long. CDR3 region: CASTFGHGQYF. The DNA for the CDR3 is TGTGCCAGCACCTTTGGACACGGGCAATACTTC.

Worth noting for this clone: The sample contains more than one DNA sequence encoding this CDR3. The chain carries TRBV5-1 and TRBJ2-1; D might be TRBD2 (6 bases). The CDR3 runs to 12 residues. Germline loops: CDR1 SGHRS, CDR2 YFSETQ. V lost 0 bases to trimming and J lost 9 bases, with 7 bases between them. In nucleotides, the CDR3 is TGCGCCAGCAGCTTGGCGGGGGTTGAGCAGTTCTTC. Translating it yields CASSLAGVEQFF.

This CDR3 reads CASTWQGGSQETQYF. CDR3 sequence (DNA): TGTGCCAGCACCTGGCAGGGGGGGTCTCAAGAGACCCAGTACTTC. The chain has TRBV28 and TRBJ2-5; D is perhaps TRBD1 or TRBD2 (7 bases each). Trimming removed 7 bases at V and 2 bases at J, with 17 bases between. Germline CDR1 MDHEN, CDR2 SYDVKM. The CDR3 is 15 amino acids.

The V call is TRBV7-6, the J call TRBJ1-1; D call uncertain. The length of the CDR3 is 14 residues. V was clipped by 5 bases and J by 1 base, with 11 bases between them. CDR1 and CDR2 (germline): SGHVS, FNYEAQ. The CDR3: CASSLGIENTEAFF. Here the CDR3 DNA reads TGTGCCAGCAGCCTCGGTATTGAGAACACTGAAGCTTTCTTT. Full variable domain (rest looked up from reference TRBV7-6 and TRBJ1-1): GAGVSQSPRYKVTKRGQDVALRCDPISGHVSLYWYRQALGQGPEFLTYFNYEAQQDKSGLPNDRFSAERPEGSISTLTIQRTEQRDSAMYRCASSLGIENTEAFFGQGTRLTVV.

J is TRBJ2-7 and V is TRBV28; 9 bases agree with TRBD2. CDR3 length: 13 amino acids. J was trimmed by 4 bases and V by 5 bases; bases with no gene match: 3. From germline, CDR1 is MDHEN and CDR2 SYDVKM. This CDR3 reads CASSGLASYEQYF. CDR3 nucleotide sequence: TGTGCCAGCAGTGGACTAGCGAGTTACGAGCAGTACTTC.

The genes are TRBV28 and TRBJ1-2; 7 bases agree with TRBD1. CDR1 and CDR2 (germline): MDHEN, SYDVKM. CDR3 length equals 14 residues. Trimming cost V 3 bases and J 5 bases; bases outside gene matches: 6. The CDR3 DNA is TGTGCCAGCAGTTTCAGACAGGGCGGGTATGGCTACACCTTC. Its protein is CASSFRQGGYGYTF.

The chain combines TRBV28 with TRBJ1-2; D is unclear. V was trimmed by 3 bases and J by 4 bases, leaving 12 bases between them. CDR1 is MDHEN and CDR2 is SYDVKM in the germline V gene. This CDR3 comprises 14 residues. The CDR3 DNA follows: TGTGCCAGCAGTTTCGGACGAGATACCTATGGCTACACCTTC. Translated: CASSFGRDTYGYTF.

This chain joins TRBV28 and TRBJ2-3; D remains ambiguous. The CDR3 consists of 14 residues. The germline gives CDR1 MDHEN, CDR2 SYDVKM. Trimming took off 5 bases at V and 1 base at J, with 10 bases between the two ends. CDR3 residues: CASSGPRGTDTQYF. The CDR3, as DNA: TGTGCCAGCAGTGGCCCCCGGGGCACAGATACGCAGTATTTT.

This clone appeared a single time. The chain has TRBV27 and TRBJ2-5; TRBD2 matches 10 bases. The V and J ends lost 2 bases and 1 base, in that order; junction bases with no gene match: 1. This CDR3 is 15 amino acids long. Germline V gives CDR1 MNHEY, CDR2 SMNVEV (reference sequence). The CDR3 DNA sequence: TGTGCCAGCAGTTTAATAGCGGGGGGCCAAGAGACCCAGTACTTC. Its protein is CASSLIAGGQETQYF.

This clone was counted a few times. V usage is TRBV6-1 and J usage is TRBJ1-2; D not certain. Germline lookup yields CDR1 MNHNS and CDR2 SASEGT. V was cut by 2 bases and J by 3 bases, with 10 bases left in between. The CDR3 totals 14 residues. CDR3 nucleotide sequence: TGTGCCAGCAGTGAAAATCTTGGTGACTATGGCTACACCTTC. Translating it yields CASSENLGDYGYTF.

The V gene is TRBV2, the J gene TRBJ2-4; D possibly corresponds to TRBD1 (6 bases). The germline V gene has CDR1 SNHLY and CDR2 FYNNEI. The CDR3 loop spans 14 amino acids. Trimming stripped 7 bases from V and 6 bases from J, with 16 bases between. CDR3 coding DNA: TGTGCCAGCACAGGGGTTACCGGCACAAACATTCAGTACTTC. It is translated as CASTGVTGTNIQYF.

The chain recombines TRBV6-5 with TRBJ2-7; D remains unclear. V lost 5 bases and J 6 bases, leaving 8 bases between the germline ends. The germline V gene has CDR1 MNHEY and CDR2 SVGAGI. The CDR3 consists of 11 residues. The CDR3, as DNA: TGTGCCAGCAGTGCCCACGGCGAGCAGTACTTC. It codes for CASSAHGEQYF.

This clone was recorded once. The chain couples TRBV2 to TRBJ2-1; D gene uncertain. CDR1 and CDR2 (germline): SNHLY, FYNNEI. The CDR3 is made up of 13 amino acids. V lost 7 bases and J lost 7, with 14 bases in between. This chain's CDR3 is CASIDPTENEQFF. In nucleotides, the CDR3 is TGTGCCAGCATTGATCCGACGGAGAATGAGCAGTTCTTC.

The V call is TRBV10-1, the J call TRBJ2-1, with TRBD2 identical over 10 bases. CDR1 and CDR2 from the germline V gene are WNHNN and SYGVQD (reference sequence). V lost 6 bases, J lost 2 bases, and 10 bases stayed unmatched. CDR3 length: 17 amino acids. The CDR3 protein is CASSDLAGDQTYNEQFF. In nucleotides, the CDR3 is TGCGCCAGCAGCGATCTAGCGGGGGACCAAACCTACAATGAGCAGTTCTTC.

The rearrangement links TRBV2 to TRBJ1-6, with D tentatively TRBD1 (5 bases). CDR1 is SNHLY, CDR2 FYNNEI, per germline. Trimming cost V 5 bases and J 15 bases, with 14 bases left between them. This CDR3 region has 12 residues. CDR3 amino acids: CASSPGLYFLHF. Here the CDR3 DNA reads TGTGCCAGCAGTCCGGGACTTTATTTCCTCCACTTT.

In the case of this clone: In the same sample, other DNA sequences code for this CDR3. The J gene is TRBJ2-7, the V gene TRBV30; 8 bases align to TRBD1. This CDR3 comprises 14 residues. Germline V gene sequence: CDR1 GTSNPN, CDR2 SVGIG (reference sequence). J lost 1 base, V lost 4 bases, and 6 bases had no gene match. The CDR3 DNA reads as TGTGCCTGGAAATTAGGGACAGGTTCCTACGAGCAGTACTTC. Protein: CAWKLGTGSYEQYF.

This clone was seen more than once but under ten times. Other DNA sequences in this specimen translate into the identical CDR3. V is TRBV7-9 and J is TRBJ2-7; possibly TRBD1 for D (5 bases). Germline loops: CDR1 SEHNR, CDR2 FQNEAQ (reference sequence). Trimming took off 4 bases at V and 3 bases at J, with 7 bases between the two ends. There are 12 residues in the CDR3. This chain's CDR3 is CASSSQGYEQYF. The CDR3 nucleotides are TGTGCCAGCAGCTCCCAGGGCTACGAGCAGTACTTC.